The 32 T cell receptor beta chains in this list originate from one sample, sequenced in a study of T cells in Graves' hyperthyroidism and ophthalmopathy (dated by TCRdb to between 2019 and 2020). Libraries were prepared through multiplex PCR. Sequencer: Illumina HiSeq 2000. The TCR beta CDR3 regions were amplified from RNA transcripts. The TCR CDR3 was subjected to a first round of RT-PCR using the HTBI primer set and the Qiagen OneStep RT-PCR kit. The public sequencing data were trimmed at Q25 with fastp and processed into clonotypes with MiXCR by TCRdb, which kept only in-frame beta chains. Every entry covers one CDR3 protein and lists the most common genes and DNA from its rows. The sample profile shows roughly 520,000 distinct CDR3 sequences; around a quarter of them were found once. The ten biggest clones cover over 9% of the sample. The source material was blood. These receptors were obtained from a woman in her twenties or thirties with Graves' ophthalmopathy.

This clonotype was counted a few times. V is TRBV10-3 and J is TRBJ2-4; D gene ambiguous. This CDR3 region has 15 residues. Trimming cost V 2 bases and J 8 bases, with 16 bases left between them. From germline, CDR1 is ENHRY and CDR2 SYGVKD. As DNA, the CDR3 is TGTGCCATCAGTGAGGGAAGTCGTAGTGGGCACATTCAGTACTTC. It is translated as CAISEGSRSGHIQYF.

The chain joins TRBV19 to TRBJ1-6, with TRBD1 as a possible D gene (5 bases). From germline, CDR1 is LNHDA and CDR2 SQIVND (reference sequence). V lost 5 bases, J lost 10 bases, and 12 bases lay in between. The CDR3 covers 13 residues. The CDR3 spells CASSLTGISPLHF. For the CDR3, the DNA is TGTGCCAGTAGTTTAACAGGAATATCACCCCTCCACTTT.

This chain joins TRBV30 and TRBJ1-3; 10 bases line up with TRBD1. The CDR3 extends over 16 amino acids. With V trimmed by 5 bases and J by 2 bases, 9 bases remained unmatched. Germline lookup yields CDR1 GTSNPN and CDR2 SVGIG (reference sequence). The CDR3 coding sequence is TGTGCCTGGTTAGCCAGACAGGGGGCAACTGGAAACACCATATATTTT. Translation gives CAWLARQGATGNTIYF.

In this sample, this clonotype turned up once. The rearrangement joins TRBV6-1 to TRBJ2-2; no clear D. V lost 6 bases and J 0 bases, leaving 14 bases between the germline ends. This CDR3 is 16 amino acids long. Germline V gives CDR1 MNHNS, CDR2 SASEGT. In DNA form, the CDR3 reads TGTGCCAGCAGCCCCCGTCATCTACCGAACACCGGGGAGCTGTTTTTT. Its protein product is CASSPRHLPNTGELFF.

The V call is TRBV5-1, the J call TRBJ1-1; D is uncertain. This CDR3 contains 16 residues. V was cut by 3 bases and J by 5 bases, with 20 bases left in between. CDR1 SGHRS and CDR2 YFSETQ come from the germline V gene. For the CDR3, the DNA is TGCGCCAGCAGCTGGGGAGCAGCCCAACTGGGGACTGAAGCTTTCTTT. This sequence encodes CASSWGAAQLGTEAFF. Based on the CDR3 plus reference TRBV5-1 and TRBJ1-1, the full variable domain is KAGVTQTPRYLIKTRGQQVTLSCSPISGHRSVSWYQQTPGQGLQFLFEYFSETQRNKGNFPGRFSGRQFSNSRSEMNVSTLELGDSALYLCASSWGAAQLGTEAFFGQGTRLTVV.

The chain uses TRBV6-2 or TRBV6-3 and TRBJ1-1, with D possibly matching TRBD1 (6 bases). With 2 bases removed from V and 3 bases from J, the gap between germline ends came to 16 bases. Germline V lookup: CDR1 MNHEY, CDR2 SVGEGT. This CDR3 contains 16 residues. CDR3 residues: CASSYPTTGGDTEAFF. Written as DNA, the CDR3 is TGTGCCAGCAGTTACCCTACGACAGGTGGGGACACTGAAGCTTTCTTT.

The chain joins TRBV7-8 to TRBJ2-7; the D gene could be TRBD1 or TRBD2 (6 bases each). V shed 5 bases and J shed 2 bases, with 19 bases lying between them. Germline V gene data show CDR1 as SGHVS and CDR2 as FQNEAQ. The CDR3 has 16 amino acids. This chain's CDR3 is CASSPTRGAPTYEQYF. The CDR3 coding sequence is TGTGCCAGCAGCCCTACAAGGGGGGCTCCTACCTACGAGCAGTACTTC.

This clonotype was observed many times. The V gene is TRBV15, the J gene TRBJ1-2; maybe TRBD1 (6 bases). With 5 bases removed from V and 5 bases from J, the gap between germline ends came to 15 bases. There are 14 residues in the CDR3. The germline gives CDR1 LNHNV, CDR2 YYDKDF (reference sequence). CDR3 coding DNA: TGTGCCACCAGCTCCCGGGACACAGGGTATGGCTACACCTTC. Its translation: CATSSRDTGYGYTF.

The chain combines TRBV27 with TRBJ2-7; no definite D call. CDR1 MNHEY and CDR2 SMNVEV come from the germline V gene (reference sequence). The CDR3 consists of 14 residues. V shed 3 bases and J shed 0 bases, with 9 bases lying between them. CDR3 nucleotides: TGTGCCAGCAGTTTCAGCGTAAACTCCTACGAGCAGTACTTC. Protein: CASSFSVNSYEQYF.

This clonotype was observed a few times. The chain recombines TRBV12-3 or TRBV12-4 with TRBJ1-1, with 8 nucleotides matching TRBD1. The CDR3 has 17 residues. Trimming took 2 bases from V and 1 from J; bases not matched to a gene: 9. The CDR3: CASSLYPTGGENTEAFF. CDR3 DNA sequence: TGTGCCAGCAGTTTATATCCCACAGGGGGGGAGAACACTGAAGCTTTCTTT.

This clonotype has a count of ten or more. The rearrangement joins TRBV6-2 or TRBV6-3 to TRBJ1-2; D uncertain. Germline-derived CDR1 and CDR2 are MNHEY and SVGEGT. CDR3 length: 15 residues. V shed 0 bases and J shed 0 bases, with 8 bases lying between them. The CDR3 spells CASSYSADSNYGYTF. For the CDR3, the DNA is TGTGCCAGCAGTTACTCTGCAGATTCTAACTATGGCTACACCTTC.

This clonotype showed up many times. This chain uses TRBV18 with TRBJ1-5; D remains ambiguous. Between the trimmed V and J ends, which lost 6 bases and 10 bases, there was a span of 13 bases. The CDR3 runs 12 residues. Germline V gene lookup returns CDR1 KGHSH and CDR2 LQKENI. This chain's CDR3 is CASSLDSTPQHF. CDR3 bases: TGTGCCAGCTCTCTCGACTCCACACCCCAGCATTTT.

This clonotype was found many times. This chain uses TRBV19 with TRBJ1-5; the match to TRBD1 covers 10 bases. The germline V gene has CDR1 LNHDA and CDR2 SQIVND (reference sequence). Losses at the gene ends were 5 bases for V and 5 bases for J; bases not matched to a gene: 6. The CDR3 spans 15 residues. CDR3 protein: CASSSRQGADQPQHF. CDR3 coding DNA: TGTGCCAGTAGTTCTCGACAGGGGGCGGATCAGCCCCAGCATTTT.

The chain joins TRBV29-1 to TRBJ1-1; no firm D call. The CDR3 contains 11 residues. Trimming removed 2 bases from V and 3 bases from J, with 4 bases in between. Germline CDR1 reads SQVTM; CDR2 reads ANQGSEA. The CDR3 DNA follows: TGCAGCGTTGAACGGCACACTGAAGCTTTCTTT. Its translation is CSVERHTEAFF.

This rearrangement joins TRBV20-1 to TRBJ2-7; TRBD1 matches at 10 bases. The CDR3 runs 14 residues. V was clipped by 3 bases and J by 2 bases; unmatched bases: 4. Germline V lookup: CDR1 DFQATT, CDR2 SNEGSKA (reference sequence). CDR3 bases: TGCAGTGCTAGGGAGGGGACAGGGGCCTACGAGCAGTACTTC. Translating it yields CSAREGTGAYEQYF.

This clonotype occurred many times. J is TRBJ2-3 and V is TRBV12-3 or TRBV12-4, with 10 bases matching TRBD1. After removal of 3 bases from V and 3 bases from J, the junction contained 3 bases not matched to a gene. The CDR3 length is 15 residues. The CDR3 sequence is CASSFRTGGTDTQYF. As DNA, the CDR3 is TGTGCCAGCAGTTTCCGGACAGGGGGGACAGATACGCAGTATTTT.

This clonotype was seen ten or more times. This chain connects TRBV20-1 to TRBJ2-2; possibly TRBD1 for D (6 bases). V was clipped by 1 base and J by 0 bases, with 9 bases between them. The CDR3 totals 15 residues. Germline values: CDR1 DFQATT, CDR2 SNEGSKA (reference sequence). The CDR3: CSARAGTTNTGELFF. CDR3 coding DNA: TGCAGTGCTAGAGCTGGGACAACGAACACCGGGGAGCTGTTTTTT.

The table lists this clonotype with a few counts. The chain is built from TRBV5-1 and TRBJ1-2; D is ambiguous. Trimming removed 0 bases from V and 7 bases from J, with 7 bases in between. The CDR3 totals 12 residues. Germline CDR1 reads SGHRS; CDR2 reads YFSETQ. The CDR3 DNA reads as TGCGCCAGCAGCTTGGTAGGGTTTGGCTACACCTTC. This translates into CASSLVGFGYTF.

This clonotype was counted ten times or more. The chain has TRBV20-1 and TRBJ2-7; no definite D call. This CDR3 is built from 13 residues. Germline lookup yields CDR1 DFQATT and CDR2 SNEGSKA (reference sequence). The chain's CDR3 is CSAGWTGSYEQYF. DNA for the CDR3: TGCAGCGCCGGATGGACGGGCTCCTACGAGCAGTACTTC.

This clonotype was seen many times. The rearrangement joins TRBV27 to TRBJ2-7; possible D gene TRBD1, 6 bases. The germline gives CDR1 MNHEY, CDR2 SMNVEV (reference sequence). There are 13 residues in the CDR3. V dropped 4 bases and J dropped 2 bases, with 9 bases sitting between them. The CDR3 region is CASSYRATYEQYF. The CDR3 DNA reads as TGTGCCAGCAGTTACAGGGCGACCTACGAGCAGTACTTC.

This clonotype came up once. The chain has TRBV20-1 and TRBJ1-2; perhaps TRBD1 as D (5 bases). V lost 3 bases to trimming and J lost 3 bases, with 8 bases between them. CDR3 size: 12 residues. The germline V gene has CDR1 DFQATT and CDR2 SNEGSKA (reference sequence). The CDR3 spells CSASREDYGYTF. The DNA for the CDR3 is TGCAGTGCTAGCAGGGAGGACTATGGCTACACCTTC.

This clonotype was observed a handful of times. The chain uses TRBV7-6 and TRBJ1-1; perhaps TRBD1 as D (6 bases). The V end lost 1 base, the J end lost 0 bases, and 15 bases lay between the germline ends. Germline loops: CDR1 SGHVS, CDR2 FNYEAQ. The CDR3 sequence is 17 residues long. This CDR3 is CASSLVSSGAMNTEAFF. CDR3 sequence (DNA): TGTGCCAGCAGCTTAGTGTCTTCGGGGGCTATGAACACTGAAGCTTTCTTT.

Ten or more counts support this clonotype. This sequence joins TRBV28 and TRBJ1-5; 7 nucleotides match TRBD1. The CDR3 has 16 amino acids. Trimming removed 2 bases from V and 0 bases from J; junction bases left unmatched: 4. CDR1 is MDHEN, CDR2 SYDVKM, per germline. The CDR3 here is CASSLAGGYSNQPQHF. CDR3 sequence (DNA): TGTGCCAGCAGTTTAGCAGGGGGATATAGCAATCAGCCCCAGCATTTT. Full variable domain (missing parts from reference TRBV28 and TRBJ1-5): DVKVTQSSRYLVKRTGEKVFLECVQDMDHENMFWYRQDPGLGLRLIYFSYDVKMKEKGDIPEGYSVSREKKERFSLILESASTNQTSMYLCASSLAGGYSNQPQHFGDGTRLSIL.

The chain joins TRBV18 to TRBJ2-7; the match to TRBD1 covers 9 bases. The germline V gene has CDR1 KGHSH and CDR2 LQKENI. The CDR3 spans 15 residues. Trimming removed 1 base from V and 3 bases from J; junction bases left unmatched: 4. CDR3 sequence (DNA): TGTGCCAGCTCACCACGGACAGGGGTGAACTACGAGCAGTACTTC. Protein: CASSPRTGVNYEQYF.

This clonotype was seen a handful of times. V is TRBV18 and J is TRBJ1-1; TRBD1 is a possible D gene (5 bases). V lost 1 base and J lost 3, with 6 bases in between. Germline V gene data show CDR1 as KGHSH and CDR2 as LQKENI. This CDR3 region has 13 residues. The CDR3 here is CASSPLGDTEAFF. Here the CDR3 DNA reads TGTGCCAGCTCACCACTGGGGGACACTGAAGCTTTCTTT. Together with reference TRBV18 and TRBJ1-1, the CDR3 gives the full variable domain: NAGVMQNPRHLVRRRGQEARLRCSPMKGHSHVYWYRQLPEEGLKFMVYLQKENIIDESGMPKERFSAEFPKEGPSILRIQQVVRGDSAAYFCASSPLGDTEAFFGQGTRLTVV.

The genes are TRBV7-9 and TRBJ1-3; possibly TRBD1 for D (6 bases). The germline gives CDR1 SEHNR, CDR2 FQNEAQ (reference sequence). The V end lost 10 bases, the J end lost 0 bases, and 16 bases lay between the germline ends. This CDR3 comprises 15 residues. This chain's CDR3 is CATNAGASSGNTIYF. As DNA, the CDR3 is TGTGCCACAAACGCGGGGGCCAGCTCTGGAAACACCATATATTTT.

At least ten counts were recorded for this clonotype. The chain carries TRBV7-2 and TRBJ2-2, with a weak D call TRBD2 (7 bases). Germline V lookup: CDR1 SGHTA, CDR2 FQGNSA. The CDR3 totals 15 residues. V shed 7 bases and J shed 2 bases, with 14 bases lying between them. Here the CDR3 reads CASNPGGPNTGELFF. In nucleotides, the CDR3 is TGTGCCAGCAACCCCGGGGGGCCTAACACCGGGGAGCTGTTTTTT.

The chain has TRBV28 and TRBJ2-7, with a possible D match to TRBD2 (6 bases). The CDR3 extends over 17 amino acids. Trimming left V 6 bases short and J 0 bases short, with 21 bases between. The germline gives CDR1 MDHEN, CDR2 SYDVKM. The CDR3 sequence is CASSPSPPGTLSYEQYF. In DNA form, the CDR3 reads TGTGCCAGCAGCCCTTCTCCCCCCGGGACTCTCTCCTACGAGCAGTACTTC.

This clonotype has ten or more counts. CDR3 DNA: TGTGCCAGCAGTTACTCCTTCCGAAACTATGGCTACACCTTC. Encoded protein: CASSYSFRNYGYTF. V and J are TRBV6-5 and TRBJ1-2, with D unclear. The CDR3 is made up of 14 amino acids. In germline, CDR1 is MNHEY, CDR2 SVGAGI. With 0 bases removed from V and 2 bases from J, the gap between germline ends came to 7 bases.

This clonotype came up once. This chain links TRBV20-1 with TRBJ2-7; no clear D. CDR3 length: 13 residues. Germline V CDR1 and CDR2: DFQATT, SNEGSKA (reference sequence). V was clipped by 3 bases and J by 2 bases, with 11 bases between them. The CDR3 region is CSASYLGPYEQYF. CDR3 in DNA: TGCAGTGCTAGTTATTTGGGCCCCTACGAGCAGTACTTC.

The DNA for the CDR3 is TGTGCCACCAGCAGAGTGGCGGGGGGCAAGAACACTGAAGCTTTCTTT. Protein sequence: CATSRVAGGKNTEAFF. The chain carries TRBV15 and TRBJ1-1, with D maybe TRBD1 (6 bases). The CDR3 covers 16 residues. V lost 1 base to trimming and J lost 1 base, with 13 bases between them. From germline, CDR1 is LNHNV and CDR2 YYDKDF (reference sequence). Filled out from reference TRBV15 and TRBJ1-1, the complete variable domain reads DAMVIQNPRYQVTQFGKPVTLSCSQTLNHNVMYWYQQKSSQAPKLLFHYYDKDFNNEADTPDNFQSRRPNTSFCFLDIRSPGLGDTAMYLCATSRVAGGKNTEAFFGQGTRLTVV.

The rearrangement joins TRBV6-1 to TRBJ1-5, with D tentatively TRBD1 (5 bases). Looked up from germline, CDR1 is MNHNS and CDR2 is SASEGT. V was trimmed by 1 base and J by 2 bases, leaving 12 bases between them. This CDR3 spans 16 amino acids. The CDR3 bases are TGTGCCAGCAGTGAAGAGGGACCCGTAGGCAATCAGCCCCAGCATTTT. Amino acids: CASSEEGPVGNQPQHF.